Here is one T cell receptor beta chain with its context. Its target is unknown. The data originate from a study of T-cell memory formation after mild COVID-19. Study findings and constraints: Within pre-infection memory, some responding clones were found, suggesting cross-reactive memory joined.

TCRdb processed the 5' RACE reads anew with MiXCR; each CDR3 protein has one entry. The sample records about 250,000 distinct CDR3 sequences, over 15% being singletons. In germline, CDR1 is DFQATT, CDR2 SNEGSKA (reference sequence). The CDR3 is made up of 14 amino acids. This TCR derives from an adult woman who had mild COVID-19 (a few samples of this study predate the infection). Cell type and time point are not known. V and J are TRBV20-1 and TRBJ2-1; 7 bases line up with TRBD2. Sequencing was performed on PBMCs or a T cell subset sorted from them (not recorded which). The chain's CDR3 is CSASREWRDNEQFF. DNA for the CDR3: TGCAGCGCATCGCGGGAGTGGAGGGACAATGAGCAGTTCTTC.